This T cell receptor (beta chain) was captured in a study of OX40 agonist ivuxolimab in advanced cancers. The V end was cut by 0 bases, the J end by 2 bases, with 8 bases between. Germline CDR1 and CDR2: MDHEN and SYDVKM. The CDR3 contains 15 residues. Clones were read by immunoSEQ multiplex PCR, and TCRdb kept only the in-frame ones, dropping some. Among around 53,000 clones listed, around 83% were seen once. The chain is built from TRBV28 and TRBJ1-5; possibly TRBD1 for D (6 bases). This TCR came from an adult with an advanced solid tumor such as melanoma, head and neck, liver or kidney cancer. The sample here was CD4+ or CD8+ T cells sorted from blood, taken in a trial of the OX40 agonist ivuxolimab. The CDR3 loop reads CASSLWAGGNQPQHF. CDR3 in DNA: TGTGCCAGCAGTTTATGGGCAGGGGGCAATCAGCCCCAGCATTTT.